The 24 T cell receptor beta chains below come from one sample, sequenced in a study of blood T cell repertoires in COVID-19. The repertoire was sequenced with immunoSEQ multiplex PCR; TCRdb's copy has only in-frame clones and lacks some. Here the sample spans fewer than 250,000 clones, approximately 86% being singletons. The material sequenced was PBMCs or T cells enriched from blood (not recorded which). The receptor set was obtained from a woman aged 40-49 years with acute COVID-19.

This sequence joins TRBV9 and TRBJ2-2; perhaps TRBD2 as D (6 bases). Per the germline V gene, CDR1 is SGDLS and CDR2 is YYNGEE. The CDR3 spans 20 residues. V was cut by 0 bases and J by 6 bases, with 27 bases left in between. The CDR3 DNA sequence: TGTGCCAGCAGCGTAGTCACCGGGGATCGAGCGTCTCCGGGGGCCGGGGAGCTGTTTTTT. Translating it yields CASSVVTGDRASPGAGELFF.

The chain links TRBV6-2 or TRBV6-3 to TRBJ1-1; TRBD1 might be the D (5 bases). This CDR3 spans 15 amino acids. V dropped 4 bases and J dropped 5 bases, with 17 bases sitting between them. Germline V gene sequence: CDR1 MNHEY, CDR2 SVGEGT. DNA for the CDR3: TGTGCCAGCAGTTGGGGCAGCGCGGAGGGGACTGAAGCTTTCTTT. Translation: CASSWGSAEGTEAFF.

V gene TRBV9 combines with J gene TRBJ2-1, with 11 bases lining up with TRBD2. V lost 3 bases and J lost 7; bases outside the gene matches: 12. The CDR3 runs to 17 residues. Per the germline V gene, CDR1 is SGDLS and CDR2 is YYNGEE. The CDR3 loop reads CASSAWGGTSGVNEQFF. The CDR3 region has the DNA TGTGCCAGCAGCGCCTGGGGGGGGACTAGCGGAGTGAATGAGCAGTTCTTC. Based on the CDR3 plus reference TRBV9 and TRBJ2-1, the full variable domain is DSGVTQTPKHLITATGQRVTLRCSPRSGDLSVYWYQQSLDQGLQFLIQYYNGEERAKGNILERFSAQQFPDLHSELNLSSLELGDSALYFCASSAWGGTSGVNEQFFGPGTRLTVL.

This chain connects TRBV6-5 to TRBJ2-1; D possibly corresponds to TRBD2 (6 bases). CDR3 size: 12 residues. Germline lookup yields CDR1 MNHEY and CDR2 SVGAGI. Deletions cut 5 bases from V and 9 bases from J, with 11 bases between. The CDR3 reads CASSPRRGEQFF. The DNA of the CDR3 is TGTGCCAGCAGTCCCCGGCGGGGTGAGCAGTTCTTC.

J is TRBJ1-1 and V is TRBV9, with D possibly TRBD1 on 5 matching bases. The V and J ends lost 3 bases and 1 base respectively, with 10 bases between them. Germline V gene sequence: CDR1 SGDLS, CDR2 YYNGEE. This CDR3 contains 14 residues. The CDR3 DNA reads TGTGCCAGCAGCGGCGTAACAGGGAACACTGAAGCTTTCTTT. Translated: CASSGVTGNTEAFF.

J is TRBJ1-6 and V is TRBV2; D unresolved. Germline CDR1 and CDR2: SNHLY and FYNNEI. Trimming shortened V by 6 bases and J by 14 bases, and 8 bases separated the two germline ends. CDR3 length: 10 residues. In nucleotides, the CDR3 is TGTGCCAGCAGGAGGGAATCCCTCCACTTT. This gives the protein CASRRESLHF.

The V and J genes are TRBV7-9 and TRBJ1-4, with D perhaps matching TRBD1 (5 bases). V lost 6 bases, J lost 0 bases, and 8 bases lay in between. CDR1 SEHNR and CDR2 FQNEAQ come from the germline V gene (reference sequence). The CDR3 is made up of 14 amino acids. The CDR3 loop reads CASRGDSTNEKLFF. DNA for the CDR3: TGTGCCAGCAGGGGGGACTCAACTAATGAAAAACTGTTTTTT.

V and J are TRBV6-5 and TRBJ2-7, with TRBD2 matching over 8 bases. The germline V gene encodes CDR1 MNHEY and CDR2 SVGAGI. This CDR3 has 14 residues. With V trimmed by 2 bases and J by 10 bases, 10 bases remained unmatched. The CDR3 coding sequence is TGTGCCAGCAGTTACGCCCGGGGGGGATCCGATCAGTACTTC. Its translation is CASSYARGGSDQYF.

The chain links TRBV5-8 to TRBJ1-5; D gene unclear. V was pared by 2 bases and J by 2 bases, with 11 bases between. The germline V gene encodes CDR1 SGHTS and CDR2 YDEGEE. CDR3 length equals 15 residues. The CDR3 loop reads CASSLDGFGNQPQHF. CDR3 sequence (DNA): TGTGCCAGCAGCTTAGACGGGTTTGGCAATCAGCCCCAGCATTTT.

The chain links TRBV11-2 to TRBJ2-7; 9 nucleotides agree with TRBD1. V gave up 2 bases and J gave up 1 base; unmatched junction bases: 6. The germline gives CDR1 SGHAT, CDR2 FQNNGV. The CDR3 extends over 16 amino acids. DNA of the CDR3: TGTGCCAGCAGCTTAACTTCCGGGACAGGGTCCTACGAGCAGTACTTC. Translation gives CASSLTSGTGSYEQYF.

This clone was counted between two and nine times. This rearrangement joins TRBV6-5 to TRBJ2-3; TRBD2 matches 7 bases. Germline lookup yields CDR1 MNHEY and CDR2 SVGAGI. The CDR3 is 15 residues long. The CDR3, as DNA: TGTGCTTCCCTAAGGTCGGGAGGAGGCACAGATACGCAGTATTTT. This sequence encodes CASLRSGGGTDTQYF.

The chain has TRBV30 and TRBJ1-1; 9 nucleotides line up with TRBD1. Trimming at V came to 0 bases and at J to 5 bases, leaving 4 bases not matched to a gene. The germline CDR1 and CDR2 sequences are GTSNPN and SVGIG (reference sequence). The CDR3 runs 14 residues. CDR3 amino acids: CAWSVGTGSTEAFF. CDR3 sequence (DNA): TGTGCCTGGAGTGTAGGGACAGGGTCAACTGAAGCTTTCTTT.

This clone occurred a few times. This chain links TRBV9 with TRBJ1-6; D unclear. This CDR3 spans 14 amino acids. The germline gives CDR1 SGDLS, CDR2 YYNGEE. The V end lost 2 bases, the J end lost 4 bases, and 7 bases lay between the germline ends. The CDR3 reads CASSVESYNSPLHF. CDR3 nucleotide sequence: TGTGCCAGCAGCGTCGAGAGTTATAATTCACCCCTCCACTTT.

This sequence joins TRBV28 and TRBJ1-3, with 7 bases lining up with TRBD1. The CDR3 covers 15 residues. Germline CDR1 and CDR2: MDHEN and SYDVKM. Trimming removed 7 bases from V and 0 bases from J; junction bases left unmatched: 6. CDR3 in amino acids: CASTSGTVSGNTIYF. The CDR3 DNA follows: TGTGCCAGCACGTCCGGGACAGTCTCTGGAAACACCATATATTTT. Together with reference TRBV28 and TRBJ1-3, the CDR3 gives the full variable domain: DVKVTQSSRYLVKRTGEKVFLECVQDMDHENMFWYRQDPGLGLRLIYFSYDVKMKEKGDIPEGYSVSREKKERFSLILESASTNQTSMYLCASTSGTVSGNTIYFGEGSWLTVV.

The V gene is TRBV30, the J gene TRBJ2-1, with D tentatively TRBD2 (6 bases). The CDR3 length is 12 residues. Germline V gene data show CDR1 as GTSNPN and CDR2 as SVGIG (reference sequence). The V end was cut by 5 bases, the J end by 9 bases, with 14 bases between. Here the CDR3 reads CAWSGTYLEQFF. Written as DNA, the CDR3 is TGTGCCTGGTCCGGGACTTACCTTGAGCAGTTCTTC.

The CDR3 region is CASSPGGAYEQYF. CDR3 nucleotides: TGTGCCAGCTCACCAGGGGGTGCCTACGAGCAGTACTTC. The rearrangement links TRBV12-3 or TRBV12-4 to TRBJ2-7; 7 bases map to TRBD1. This CDR3 contains 13 residues. J gave up 2 bases and V 8 bases, and 6 bases lay outside the gene matches.

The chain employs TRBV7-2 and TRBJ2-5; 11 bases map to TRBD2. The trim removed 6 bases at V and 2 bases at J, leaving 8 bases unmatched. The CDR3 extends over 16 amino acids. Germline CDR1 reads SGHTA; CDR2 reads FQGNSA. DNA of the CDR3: TGTGCCAGCAGATCGAAGGGACTAGCGGCTCAAGAGACCCAGTACTTC. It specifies CASRSKGLAAQETQYF.

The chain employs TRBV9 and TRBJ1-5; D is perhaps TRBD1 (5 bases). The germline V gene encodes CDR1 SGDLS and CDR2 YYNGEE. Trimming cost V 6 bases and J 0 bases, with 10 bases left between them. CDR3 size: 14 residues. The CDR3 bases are TGTGCCAGCAACTCGGGGGGTAGCAATCAGCCCCAGCATTTT. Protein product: CASNSGGSNQPQHF.

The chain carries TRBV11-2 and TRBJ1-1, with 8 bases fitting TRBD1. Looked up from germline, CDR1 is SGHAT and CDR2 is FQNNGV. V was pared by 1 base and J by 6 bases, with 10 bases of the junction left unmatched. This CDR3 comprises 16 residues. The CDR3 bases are TGTGCCAGCAGCTTAGGTGTTGCGCAGGGGGCGGCTGAAGCTTTCTTT. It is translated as CASSLGVAQGAAEAFF.

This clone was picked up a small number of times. The CDR3 nucleotides are TGTGCCAGCAGGACCGACAGGGGGACTGAAGCTTTCTTT. Translated, it gives CASRTDRGTEAFF. The chain carries TRBV2 and TRBJ1-1; TRBD1 aligns across 9 bases. The CDR3 consists of 13 residues. Germline assignment: CDR1 SNHLY and CDR2 FYNNEI. V was clipped by 6 bases and J by 5 bases; unmatched bases: 4.

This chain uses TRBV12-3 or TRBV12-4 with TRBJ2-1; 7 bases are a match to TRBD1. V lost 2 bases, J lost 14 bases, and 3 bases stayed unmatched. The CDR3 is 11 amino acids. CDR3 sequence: CASSLNQGEFF. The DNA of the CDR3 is TGTGCCAGCAGTTTAAACCAGGGGGAGTTCTTC.

This CDR3 reads CASSFYSNQPQHF. The CDR3, as DNA: TGTGCCAGCAGCTTTTATAGCAATCAGCCCCAGCATTTT. This chain links TRBV2 with TRBJ1-5; no clear D. The CDR3 consists of 13 residues. With 6 bases removed from V and 0 bases from J, the gap between germline ends came to 6 bases. Germline CDR1 SNHLY, CDR2 FYNNEI.

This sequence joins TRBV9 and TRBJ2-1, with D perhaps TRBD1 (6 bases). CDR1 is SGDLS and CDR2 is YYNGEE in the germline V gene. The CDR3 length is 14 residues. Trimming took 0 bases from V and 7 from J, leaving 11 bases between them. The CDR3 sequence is CASSVGRGWNEQFF. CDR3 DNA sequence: TGTGCCAGCAGCGTAGGAAGGGGGTGGAATGAGCAGTTCTTC.

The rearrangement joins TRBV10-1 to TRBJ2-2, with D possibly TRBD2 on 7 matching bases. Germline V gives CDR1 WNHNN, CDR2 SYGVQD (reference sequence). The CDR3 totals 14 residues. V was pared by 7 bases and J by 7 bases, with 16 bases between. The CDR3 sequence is CASKHNRDYGELFF. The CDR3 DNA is TGCGCCAGCAAACACAACAGGGACTACGGGGAGCTGTTTTTT.